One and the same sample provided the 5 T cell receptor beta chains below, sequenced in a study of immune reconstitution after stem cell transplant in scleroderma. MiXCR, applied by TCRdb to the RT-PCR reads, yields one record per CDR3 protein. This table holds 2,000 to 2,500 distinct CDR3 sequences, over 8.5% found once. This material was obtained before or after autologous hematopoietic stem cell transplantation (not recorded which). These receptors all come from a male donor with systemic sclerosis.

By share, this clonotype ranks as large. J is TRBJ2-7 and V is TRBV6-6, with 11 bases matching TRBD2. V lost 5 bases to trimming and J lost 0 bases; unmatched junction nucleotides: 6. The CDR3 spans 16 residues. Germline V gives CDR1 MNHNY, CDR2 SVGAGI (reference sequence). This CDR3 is CASSKLAGASSYEQYF. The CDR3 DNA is TGTGCCAGCAGTAAACTAGCGGGAGCCTCCTCCTACGAGCAGTACTTC.

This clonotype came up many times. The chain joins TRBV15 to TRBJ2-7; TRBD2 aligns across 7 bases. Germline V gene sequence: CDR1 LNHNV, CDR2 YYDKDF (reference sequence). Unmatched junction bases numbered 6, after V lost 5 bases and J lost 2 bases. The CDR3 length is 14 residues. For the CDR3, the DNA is TGTGCCACCAGCGGCCGGGACTACCCCTACGAGCAGTACTTC. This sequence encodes CATSGRDYPYEQYF.

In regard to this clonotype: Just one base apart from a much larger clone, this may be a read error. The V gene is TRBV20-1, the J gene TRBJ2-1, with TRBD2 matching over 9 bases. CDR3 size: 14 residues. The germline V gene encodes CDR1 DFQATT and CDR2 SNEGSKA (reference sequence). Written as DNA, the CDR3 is TGCAGTGCTAGTAGCGGGGGACCCTACAATGAGCAGCTCTTC. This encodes CSASSGGPYNEQLF.

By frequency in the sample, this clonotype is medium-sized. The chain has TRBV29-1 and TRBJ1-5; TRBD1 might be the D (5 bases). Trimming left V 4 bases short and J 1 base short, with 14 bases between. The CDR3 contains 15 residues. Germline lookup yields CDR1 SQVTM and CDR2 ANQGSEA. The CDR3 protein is CSVGCQRGSNQPQHF. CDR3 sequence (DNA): TGCAGCGTTGGATGCCAACGGGGGAGCAATCAGCCCCAGCATTTT.

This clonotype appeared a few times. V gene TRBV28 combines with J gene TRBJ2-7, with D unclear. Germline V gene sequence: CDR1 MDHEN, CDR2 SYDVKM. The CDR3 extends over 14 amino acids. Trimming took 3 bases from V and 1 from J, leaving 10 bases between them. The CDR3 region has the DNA TGTGCCAGCAGTTTTGTCGCAGGATCCTACGAGCAGTACTTC. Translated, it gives CASSFVAGSYEQYF.